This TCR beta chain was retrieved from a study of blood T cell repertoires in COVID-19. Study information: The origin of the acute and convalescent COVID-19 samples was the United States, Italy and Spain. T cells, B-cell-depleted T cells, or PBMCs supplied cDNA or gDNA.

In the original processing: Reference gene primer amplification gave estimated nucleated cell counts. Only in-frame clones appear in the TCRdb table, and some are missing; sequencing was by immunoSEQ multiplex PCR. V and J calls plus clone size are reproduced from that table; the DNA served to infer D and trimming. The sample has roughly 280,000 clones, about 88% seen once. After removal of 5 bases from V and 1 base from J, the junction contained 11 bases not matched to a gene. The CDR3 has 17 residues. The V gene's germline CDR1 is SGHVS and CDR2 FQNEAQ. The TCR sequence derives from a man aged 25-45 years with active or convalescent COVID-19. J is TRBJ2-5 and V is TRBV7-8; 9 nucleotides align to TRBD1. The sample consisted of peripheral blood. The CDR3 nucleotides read TGTGCCAGCAGCGCGGGACAGGGAGGGAGGATCCAAGAGACCCAGTACTTC. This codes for CASSAGQGGRIQETQYF.